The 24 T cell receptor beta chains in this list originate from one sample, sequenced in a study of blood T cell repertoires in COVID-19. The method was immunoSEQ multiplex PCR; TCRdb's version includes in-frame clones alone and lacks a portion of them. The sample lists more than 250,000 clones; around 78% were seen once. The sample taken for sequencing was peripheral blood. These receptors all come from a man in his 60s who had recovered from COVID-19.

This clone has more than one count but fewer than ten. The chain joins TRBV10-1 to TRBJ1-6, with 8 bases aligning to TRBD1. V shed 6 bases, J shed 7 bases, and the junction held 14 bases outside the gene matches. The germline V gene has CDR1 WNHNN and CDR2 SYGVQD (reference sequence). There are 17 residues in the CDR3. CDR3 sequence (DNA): TGCGCCAGCAGGAGGACAGGGTTTACCTTCCGAAATTCACCCCTCCACTTT. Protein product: CASRRTGFTFRNSPLHF.

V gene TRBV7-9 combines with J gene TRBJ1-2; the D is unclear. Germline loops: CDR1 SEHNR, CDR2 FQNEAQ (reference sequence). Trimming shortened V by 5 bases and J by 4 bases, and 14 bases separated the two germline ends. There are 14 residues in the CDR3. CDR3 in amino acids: CASSLAEGSYGYTF. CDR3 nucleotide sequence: TGTGCCAGCAGCCTGGCGGAGGGCTCCTATGGCTACACCTTC.

CDR3 DNA sequence: TGTGCCAGCAGCTTAGGGACAGGGGCGAATGAAAAACTGTTTTTT. Encoded protein: CASSLGTGANEKLFF. This chain links TRBV7-3 with TRBJ1-4; TRBD1 matches at 10 bases. The CDR3 length is 15 residues. Germline values: CDR1 SGHTA, CDR2 FQGTGA. Trimming at V came to 2 bases and at J to 5 bases, leaving 2 bases not matched to a gene.

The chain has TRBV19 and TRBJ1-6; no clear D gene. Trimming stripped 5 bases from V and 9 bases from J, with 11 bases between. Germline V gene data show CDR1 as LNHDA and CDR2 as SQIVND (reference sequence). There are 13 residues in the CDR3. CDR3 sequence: CASSSQNISPLHF. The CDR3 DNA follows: TGTGCCAGTAGTTCCCAGAACATTTCACCCCTCCACTTT.

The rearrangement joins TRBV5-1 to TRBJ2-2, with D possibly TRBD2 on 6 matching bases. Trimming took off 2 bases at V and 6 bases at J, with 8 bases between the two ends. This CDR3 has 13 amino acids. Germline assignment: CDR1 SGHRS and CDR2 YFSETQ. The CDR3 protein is CASSFERAGELFF. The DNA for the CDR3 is TGCGCCAGCAGCTTTGAGCGGGCCGGGGAGCTGTTTTTT. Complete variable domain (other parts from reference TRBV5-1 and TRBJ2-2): KAGVTQTPRYLIKTRGQQVTLSCSPISGHRSVSWYQQTPGQGLQFLFEYFSETQRNKGNFPGRFSGRQFSNSRSEMNVSTLELGDSALYLCASSFERAGELFFGEGSRLTVL.

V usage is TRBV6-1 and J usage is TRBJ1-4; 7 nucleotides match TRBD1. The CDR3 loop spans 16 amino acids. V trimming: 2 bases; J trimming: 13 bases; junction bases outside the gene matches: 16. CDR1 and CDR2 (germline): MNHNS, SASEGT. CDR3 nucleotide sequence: TGTGCCAGCAGTGAATTCGGGGACAGCTCCCCTCTTGGACTGTTTTTT. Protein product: CASSEFGDSSPLGLFF.

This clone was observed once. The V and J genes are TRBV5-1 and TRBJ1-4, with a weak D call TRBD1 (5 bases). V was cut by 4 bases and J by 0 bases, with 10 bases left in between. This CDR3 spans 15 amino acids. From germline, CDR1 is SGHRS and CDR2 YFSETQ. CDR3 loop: CASSKEGSTNEKLFF. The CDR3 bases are TGCGCCAGCAGCAAGGAGGGGTCAACTAATGAAAAACTGTTTTTT.

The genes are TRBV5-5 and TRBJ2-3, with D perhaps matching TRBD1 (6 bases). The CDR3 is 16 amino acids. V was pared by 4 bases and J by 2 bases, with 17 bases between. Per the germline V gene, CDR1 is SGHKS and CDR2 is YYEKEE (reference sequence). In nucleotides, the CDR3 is TGTGCCAGCAGCCCGGGACACTTAGCATTCACAGATACGCAGTATTTT. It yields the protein CASSPGHLAFTDTQYF.

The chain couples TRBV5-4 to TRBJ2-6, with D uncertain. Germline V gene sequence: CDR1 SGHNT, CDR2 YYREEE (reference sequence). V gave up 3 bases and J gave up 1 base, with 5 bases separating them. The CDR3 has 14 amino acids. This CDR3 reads CASSSRSGANVLTF. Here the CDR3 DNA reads TGTGCCAGCAGCTCCAGGTCTGGGGCCAACGTCCTGACTTTC.

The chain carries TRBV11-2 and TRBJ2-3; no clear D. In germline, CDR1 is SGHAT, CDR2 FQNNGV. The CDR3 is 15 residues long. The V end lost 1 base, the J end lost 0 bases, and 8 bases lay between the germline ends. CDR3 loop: CASSLVPSSTDTQYF. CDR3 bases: TGTGCCAGCAGCTTAGTGCCGAGTAGCACAGATACGCAGTATTTT.

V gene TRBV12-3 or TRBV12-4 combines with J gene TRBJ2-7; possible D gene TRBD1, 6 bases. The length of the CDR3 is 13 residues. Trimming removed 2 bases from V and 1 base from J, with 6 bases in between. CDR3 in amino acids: CASSLTGSYEQYF. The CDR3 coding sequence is TGTGCCAGCAGTTTAACAGGGTCCTACGAGCAGTACTTC.

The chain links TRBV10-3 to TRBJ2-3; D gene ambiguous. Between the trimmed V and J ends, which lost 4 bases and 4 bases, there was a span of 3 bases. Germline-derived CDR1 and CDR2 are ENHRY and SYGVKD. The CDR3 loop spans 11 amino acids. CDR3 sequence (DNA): TGTGCCATCAGTGCCTCAGATACGCAGTATTTT. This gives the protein CAISASDTQYF.

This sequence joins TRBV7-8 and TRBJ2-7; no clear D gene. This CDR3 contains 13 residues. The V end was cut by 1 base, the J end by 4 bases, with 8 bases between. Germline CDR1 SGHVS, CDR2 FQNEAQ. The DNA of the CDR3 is TGTGCCAGCAGCTTAGAGTCCCGGTACGAGCAGTACTTC. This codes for CASSLESRYEQYF.

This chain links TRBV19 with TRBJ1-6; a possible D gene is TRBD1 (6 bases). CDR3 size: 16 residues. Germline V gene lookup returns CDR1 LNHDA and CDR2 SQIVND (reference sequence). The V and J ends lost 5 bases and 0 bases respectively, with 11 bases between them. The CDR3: CASSGGGSSYNSPLHF. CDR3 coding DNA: TGTGCCAGTAGTGGGGGCGGCAGCTCCTATAATTCACCCCTCCACTTT.

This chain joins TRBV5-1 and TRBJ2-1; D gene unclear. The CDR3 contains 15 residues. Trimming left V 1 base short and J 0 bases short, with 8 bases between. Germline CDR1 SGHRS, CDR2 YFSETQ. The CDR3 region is CASSLNDNSYNEQFF. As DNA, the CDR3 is TGCGCCAGCAGCTTGAACGACAACTCCTACAATGAGCAGTTCTTC.

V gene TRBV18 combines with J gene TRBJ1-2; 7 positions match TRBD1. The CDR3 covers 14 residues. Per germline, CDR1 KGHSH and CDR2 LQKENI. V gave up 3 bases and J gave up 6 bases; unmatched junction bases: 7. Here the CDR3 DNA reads TGTGCCAGCTCACCGCGACAGGGTTCGGATGGCTACACCTTC. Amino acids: CASSPRQGSDGYTF.

In DNA, the CDR3 is TGTGCCAGTAGTATAGATGCGGCTAGCAATTTCCCCGGGGAGCTGTTTTTT. Translated, it gives CASSIDAASNFPGELFF. The chain couples TRBV19 to TRBJ2-2; possible D gene TRBD2, 5 bases. Germline V gives CDR1 LNHDA, CDR2 SQIVND (reference sequence). The CDR3 covers 17 residues. The germline V and J ends were trimmed by 0 bases and 6 bases, with 17 bases remaining between them.

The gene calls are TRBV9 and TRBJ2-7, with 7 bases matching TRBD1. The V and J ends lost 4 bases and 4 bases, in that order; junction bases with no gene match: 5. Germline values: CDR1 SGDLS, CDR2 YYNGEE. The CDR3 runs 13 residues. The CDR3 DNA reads TGTGCCAGCAGCCCACCGGACAGGTACGAGCAGTACTTC. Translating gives CASSPPDRYEQYF.

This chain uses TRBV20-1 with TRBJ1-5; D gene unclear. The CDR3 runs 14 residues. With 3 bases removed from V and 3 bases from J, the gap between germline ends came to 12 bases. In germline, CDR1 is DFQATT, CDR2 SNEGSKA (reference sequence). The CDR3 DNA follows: TGCAGTGCTAGTGGGCAGGCGATCAATCAGCCCCAGCATTTT. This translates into CSASGQAINQPQHF.

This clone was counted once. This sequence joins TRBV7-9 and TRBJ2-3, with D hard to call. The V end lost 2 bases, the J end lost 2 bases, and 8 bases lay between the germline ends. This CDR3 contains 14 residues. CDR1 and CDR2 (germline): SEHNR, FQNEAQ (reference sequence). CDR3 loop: CASSLYESTDTQYF. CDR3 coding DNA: TGTGCCAGCAGCTTATATGAGTCCACAGATACGCAGTATTTT.

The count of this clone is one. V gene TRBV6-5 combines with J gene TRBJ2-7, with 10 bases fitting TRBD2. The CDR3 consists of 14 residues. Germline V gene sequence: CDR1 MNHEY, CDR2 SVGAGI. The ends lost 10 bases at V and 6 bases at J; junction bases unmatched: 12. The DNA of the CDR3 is TGTGCCACCCATTCTAGCGGGAGCTCGATCGAGCAGTACTTC. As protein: CATHSSGSSIEQYF.

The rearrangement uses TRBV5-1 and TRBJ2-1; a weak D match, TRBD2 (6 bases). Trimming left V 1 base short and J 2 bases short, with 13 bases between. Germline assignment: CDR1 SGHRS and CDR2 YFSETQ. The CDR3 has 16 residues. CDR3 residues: CASSLFGGKTYNEQFF. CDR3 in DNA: TGCGCCAGCAGCTTGTTCGGCGGGAAAACCTACAATGAGCAGTTCTTC. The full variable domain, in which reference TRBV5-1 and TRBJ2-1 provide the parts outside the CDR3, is KAGVTQTPRYLIKTRGQQVTLSCSPISGHRSVSWYQQTPGQGLQFLFEYFSETQRNKGNFPGRFSGRQFSNSRSEMNVSTLELGDSALYLCASSLFGGKTYNEQFFGPGTRLTVL.

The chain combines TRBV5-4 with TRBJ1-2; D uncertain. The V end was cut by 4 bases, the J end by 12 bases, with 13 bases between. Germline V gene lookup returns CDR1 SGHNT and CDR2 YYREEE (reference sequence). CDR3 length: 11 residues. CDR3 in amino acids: CASSGRADHTF. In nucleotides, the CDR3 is TGTGCCAGCAGCGGGCGGGCCGATCACACCTTC.

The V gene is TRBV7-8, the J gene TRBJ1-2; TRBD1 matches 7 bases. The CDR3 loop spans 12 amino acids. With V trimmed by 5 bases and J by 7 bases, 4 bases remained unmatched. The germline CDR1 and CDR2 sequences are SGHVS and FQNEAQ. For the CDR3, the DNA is TGTGCCAGCAGCGTCGCAGGGGGTGGCTACACCTTC. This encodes CASSVAGGGYTF.